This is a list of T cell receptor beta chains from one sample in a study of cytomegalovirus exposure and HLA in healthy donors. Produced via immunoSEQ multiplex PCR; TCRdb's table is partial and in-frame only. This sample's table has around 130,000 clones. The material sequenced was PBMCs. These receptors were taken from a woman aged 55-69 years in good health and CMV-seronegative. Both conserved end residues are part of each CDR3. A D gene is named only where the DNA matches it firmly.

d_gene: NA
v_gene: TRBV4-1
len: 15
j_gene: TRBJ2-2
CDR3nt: TGCGCCAGCAGCCAAGAAGGACTGAACACCGGGGAGCTGTTTTTT
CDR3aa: CASSQEGLNTGELFF

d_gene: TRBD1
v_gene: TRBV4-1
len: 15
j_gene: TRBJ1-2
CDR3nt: TGCGCCAGCAGCCAAACCGGGACAGGGCCCTATGGCTACACCTTC
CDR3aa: CASSQTGTGPYGYTF

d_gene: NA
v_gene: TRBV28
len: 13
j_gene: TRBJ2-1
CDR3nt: TGTGCCAGCAGTTATGGCTTCGGGAATGAGCAGTTCTTC
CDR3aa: CASSYGFGNEQFF

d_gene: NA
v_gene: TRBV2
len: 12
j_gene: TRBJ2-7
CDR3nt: TGTGCCAGCACTGGACAGAAAGTCGAGCAGTACTTC
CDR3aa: CASTGQKVEQYF

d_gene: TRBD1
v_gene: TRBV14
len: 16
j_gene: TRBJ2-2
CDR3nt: TGTGCCAGCAGCCAAGGGGACAGGAGGCGAGACGGGGAGCTGTTTTTT
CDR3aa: CASSQGDRRRDGELFF

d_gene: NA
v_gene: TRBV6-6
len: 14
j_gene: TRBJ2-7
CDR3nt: TGTGCCAGCAGTTACTCATACGCGTTGTACGAGCAGTACTTC
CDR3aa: CASSYSYALYEQYF

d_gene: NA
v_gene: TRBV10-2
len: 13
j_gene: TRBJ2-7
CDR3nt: TGCGCCACCGCTCTTAGCGGACCCTACGAGCAGTACTTC
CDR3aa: CATALSGPYEQYF

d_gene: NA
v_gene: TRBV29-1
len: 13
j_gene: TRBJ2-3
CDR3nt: TGCAGCGGGAGAGGGTCCCCCACAGATACGCAGTATTTT
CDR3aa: CSGRGSPTDTQYF

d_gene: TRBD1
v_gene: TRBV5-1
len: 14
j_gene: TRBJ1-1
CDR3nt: TGCGCCAGCAGCTTGTATACCCGGGACAGGGAAGCTTTCTTT
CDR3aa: CASSLYTRDREAFF

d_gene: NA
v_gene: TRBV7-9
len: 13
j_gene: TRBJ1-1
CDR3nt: TGTGCCAGCAGCCCGGCGGGGGGCACTGAAGCTTTCTTT
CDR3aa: CASSPAGGTEAFF

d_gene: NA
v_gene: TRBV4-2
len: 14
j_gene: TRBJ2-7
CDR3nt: TGTGCCAGCAGCCAAGGGGATGAGAGGAGGCGGCAGTACTTC
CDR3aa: CASSQGDERRRQYF

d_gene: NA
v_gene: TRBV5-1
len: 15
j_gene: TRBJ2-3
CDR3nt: TGCGCCAGCAGATCTCAGGGGTTAGCAACAGATACGCAGTATTTT
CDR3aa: CASRSQGLATDTQYF

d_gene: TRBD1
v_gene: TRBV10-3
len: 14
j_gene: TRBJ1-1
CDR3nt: TGTGCCATCACTCCGACAGGGGGAAAAGGTGAAGCTTTCTTT
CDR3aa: CAITPTGGKGEAFF

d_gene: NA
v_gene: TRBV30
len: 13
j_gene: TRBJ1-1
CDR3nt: TGTGCCTGGTCCCTGCAGGGAGGCACTGAAGCTTTCTTT
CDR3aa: CAWSLQGGTEAFF

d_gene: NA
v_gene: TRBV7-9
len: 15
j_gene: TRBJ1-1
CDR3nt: TGTGCCAGCAGCCCTCCGGGAGGGGGGAACACTGAAGCTTTCTTT
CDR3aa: CASSPPGGGNTEAFF

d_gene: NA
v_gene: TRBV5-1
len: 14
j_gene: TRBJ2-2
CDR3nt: TGCGCCAGCACCCCGCTCGGCGGAACCGGGGAGCTGTTTTTT
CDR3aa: CASTPLGGTGELFF

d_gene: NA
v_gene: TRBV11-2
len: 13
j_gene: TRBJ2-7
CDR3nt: TGTGCCAGCAGTTCCCCAGGGTTCTACGAGCAGTACTTC
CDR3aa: CASSSPGFYEQYF

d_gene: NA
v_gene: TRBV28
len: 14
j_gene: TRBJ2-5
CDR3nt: TGTGCCAGCAGTTTACAGGCCTGGCAAGAGACCCAGTACTTC
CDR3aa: CASSLQAWQETQYF

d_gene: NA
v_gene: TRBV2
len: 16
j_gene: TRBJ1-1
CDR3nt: TGTGCCAGCACCCTAGACTGGGGCACACATACCACTGAAGCTTTCTTT
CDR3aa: CASTLDWGTHTTEAFF

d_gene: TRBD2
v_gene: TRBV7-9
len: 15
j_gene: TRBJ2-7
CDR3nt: TGTGCCAGCAGCTTAAGGGCAGCGGGACTCGACGAGCAGTACTTC
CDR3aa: CASSLRAAGLDEQYF

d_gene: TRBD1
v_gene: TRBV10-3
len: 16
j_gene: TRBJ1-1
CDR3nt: TGTGCCATCACGGAGTTCCTCGGACAGGACGGCACTGAAGCTTTCTTT
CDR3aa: CAITEFLGQDGTEAFF

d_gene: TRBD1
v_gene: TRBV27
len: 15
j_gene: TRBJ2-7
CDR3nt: TGTGCCAGCAGTTTGGGGGCAGGGGGCTTTTACGAGCAGTACTTC
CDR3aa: CASSLGAGGFYEQYF

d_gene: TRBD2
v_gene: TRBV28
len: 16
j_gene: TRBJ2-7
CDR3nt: TGTGCCAGCAGCTTAAGTGGTAGCGGGCGCTCCTACGAGCAGTACTTC
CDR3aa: CASSLSGSGRSYEQYF

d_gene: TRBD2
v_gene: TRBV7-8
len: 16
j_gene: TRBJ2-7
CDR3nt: TGTGCCAGCAGCCCAGGACTAGCGGGAGGATTCTACGAGCAGTACTTC
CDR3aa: CASSPGLAGGFYEQYF

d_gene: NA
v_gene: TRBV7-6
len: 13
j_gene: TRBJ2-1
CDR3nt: TGTGCCAGCAGCTTATTTGGAGGAGCTGAGCAGTTCTTC
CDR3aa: CASSLFGGAEQFF

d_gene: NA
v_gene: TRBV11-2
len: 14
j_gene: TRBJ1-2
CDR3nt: TGTGCCAGCAGCCCAAATCCCGGGACAAGAGGCTACACCTTC
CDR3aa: CASSPNPGTRGYTF

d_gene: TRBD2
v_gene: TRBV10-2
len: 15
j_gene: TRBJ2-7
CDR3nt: TGCGCCAGCGGGACTAGCGGGTCCTTGTACGACGAGCAGTACTTC
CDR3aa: CASGTSGSLYDEQYF

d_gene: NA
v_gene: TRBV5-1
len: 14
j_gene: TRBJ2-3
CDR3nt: TGCGCCAGCAGCTACGGGTTTGGCGCAGATACGCAGTATTTT
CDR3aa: CASSYGFGADTQYF